This TCR beta chain was captured in a study of CD8+CD57+ T cells in acquired aplastic anemia. Study in general: Yields of DNA that came from sorted CD4+ and CD8+ cells averaged about 3.3 ug.

Germline CDR1 is SGHTA and CDR2 is FQGNSA. The V end lost 1 base, the J end lost 5 bases, and 18 bases lay between the germline ends. The CDR3 is made up of 17 amino acids. Genomic DNA acted as the template from which TCR beta VDJ combination and CDR3 sequence profiling were carried out. TCRdb reprocessed the reads with MiXCR, giving one entry per CDR3 protein. The profile shows about 180,000 distinct CDR3 sequences, about 45% of them singletons. This clonotype showed up many times. An expansion of CD8+CD57+ cells by flow cytometry had been shown in patients chosen for sequencing. The TCR sequence derives from a human donor with aplastic anemia. The sample comprised sorted CD4+, CD8+, or CD8+CD57+ T cells (not recorded which) from PBMCs. This sequence joins TRBV7-2 and TRBJ2-1; D is perhaps TRBD2 (5 bases). CDR3 coding DNA: TGTGCCAGCAGCTTAGAGGGAGCGAGTCCAATCAACAATGAGCAGTTCTTC. Its translation is CASSLEGASPINNEQFF.